A selection of T cell receptor beta chains follows, all from one sample in a study of blood T cell repertoires in COVID-19. Here immunoSEQ multiplex PCR was the method, and the copy in TCRdb shows in-frame clones only, minus some. Of under 200,000 clones listed, approximately 90% are singletons. Sequences were obtained from peripheral blood. The receptor source for this set is a man aged 40-55 years with active or convalescent COVID-19. The CDR3 runs from the conserved cysteine through the conserved F or W. D genes are given only for firm matches. Clone size is given for some rows only: seen once, a few or many times, or a class if the clone is expanded.

CDR3aa	CDR3nt	abundance	d_gene	v_gene	j_gene
CASSQAKRPFDEQFF	TGTGCCAGCAGCCAAGCTAAGCGGCCCTTCGATGAGCAGTTCTTC	-	-	TRBV4-2	TRBJ2-1
CASSGANYGYTF	TGTGCCAGCAGCGGAGCTAACTATGGCTACACCTTC	-	-	TRBV7-9	TRBJ1-2
CASSFTRTGGGWHQPQHF	TGTGCCAGCAGCTTCACCCGCACAGGGGGCGGCTGGCATCAGCCCCAGCATTTT	-	TRBD1	TRBV7-9	TRBJ1-5
CASSPAPLSGKGWSNQPQHF	TGTGCCAGCAGTCCCGCCCCTTTGTCGGGGAAGGGTTGGAGCAATCAGCCCCAGCATTTT	-	-	TRBV6-2/TRBV6-3	TRBJ1-5
CASSVLADLPSTDTQYF	TGTGCCAGCAGCGTACTAGCGGACCTTCCTAGCACAGATACGCAGTATTTT	once	TRBD2	TRBV11-2	TRBJ2-3
CASSSRTGGSRSDTQYF	TGTGCCAGCAGCTCCCGGACAGGGGGATCAAGGTCGGATACGCAGTATTTT	-	TRBD1	TRBV3-1/TRBV3-2	TRBJ2-3
CAISESPSGRADTQYF	TGTGCCATCAGTGAGTCGCCTAGCGGGAGAGCAGATACGCAGTATTTT	-	TRBD2	TRBV10-3	TRBJ2-3
CASSQDWTGGSGYTF	TGTGCCAGCAGCCAAGACTGGACAGGGGGATCTGGCTACACCTTC	-	TRBD1	TRBV3-1/TRBV3-2	TRBJ1-2
CASSVDVGGGFYEQYF	TGTGCCAGCAGCGTAGATGTGGGAGGAGGTTTTTACGAGCAGTACTTC	-	-	TRBV9	TRBJ2-7
CASSLSGGTGTEAFF	TGTGCCAGCAGTTTGTCTGGGGGCACGGGAACTGAAGCTTTCTTT	-	-	TRBV28	TRBJ1-1
CASSLGLAGDLDTQYF	TGTGCCAGCAGTTTGGGACTAGCGGGCGATTTAGATACGCAGTATTTT	-	TRBD2	TRBV6-2/TRBV6-3	TRBJ2-3
CASSIWASTDTQYF	TGTGCCAGTAGTATATGGGCTAGCACAGATACGCAGTATTTT	once	-	TRBV19	TRBJ2-3